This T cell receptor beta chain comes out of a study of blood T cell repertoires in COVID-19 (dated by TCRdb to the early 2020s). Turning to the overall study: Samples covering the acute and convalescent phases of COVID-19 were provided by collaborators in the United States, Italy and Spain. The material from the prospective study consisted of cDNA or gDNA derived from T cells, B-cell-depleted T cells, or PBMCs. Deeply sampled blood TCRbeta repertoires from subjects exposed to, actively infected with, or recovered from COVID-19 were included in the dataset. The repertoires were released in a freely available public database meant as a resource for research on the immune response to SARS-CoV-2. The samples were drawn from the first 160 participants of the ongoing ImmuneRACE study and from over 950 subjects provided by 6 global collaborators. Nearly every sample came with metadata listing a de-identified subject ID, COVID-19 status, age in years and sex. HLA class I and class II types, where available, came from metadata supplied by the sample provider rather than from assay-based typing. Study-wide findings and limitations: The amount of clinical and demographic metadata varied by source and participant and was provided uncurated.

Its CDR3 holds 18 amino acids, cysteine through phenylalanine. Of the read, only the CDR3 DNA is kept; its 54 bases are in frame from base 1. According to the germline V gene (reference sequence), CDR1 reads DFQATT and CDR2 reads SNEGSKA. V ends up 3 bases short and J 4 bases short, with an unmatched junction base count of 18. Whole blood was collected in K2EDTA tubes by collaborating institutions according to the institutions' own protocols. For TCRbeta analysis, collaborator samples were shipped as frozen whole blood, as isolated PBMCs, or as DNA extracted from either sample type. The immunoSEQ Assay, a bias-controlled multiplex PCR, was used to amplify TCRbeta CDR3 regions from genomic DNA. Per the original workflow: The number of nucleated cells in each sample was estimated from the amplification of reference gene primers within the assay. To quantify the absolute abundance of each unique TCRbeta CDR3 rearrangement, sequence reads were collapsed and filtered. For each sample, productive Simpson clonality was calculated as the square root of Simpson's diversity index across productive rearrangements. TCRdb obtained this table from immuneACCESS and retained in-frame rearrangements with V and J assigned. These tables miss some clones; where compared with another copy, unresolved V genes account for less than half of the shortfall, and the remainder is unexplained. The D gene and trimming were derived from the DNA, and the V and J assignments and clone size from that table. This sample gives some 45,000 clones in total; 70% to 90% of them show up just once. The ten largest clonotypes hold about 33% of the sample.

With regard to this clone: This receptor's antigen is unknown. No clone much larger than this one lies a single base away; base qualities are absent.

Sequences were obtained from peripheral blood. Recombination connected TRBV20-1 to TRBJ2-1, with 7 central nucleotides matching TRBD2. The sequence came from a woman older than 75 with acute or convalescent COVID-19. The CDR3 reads CSASKGKAGRWVYNEQFF. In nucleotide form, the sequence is TGCAGTGCTAGTAAGGGGAAAGCGGGAAGATGGGTTTACAATGAGCAGTTCTTC.